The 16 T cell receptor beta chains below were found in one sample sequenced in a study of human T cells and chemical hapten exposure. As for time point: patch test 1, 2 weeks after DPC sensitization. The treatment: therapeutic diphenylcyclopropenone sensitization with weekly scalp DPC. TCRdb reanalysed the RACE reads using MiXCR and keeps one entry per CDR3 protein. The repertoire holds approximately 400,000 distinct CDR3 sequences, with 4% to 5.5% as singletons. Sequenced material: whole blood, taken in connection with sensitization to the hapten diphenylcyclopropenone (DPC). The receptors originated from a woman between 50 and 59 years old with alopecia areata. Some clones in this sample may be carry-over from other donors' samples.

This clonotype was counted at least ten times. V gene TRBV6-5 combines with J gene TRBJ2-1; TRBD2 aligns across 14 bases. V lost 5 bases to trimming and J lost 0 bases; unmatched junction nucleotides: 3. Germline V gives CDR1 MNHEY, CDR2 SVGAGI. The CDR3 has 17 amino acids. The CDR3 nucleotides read TGTGCCAGCAGTGGCGGACTAGCGGGGGGCTCCTACAATGAGCAGTTCTTC. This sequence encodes CASSGGLAGGSYNEQFF.

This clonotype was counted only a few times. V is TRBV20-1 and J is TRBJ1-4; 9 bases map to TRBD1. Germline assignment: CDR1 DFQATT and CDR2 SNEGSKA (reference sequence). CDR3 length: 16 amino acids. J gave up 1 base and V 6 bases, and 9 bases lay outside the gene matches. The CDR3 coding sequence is TGCAGTGCCCGTCCCGGGACAGGGTTAACTAATGAAAAACTGTTTTTT. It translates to CSARPGTGLTNEKLFF.

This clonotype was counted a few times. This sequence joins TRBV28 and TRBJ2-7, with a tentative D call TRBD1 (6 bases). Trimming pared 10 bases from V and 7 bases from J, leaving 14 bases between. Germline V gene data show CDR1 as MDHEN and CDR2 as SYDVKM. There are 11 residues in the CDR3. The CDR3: CATTTGNEQYF. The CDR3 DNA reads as TGTGCCACCACGACAGGAAATGAGCAGTACTTC.

Here the CDR3 reads CATGTGGESSGYTF. CDR3 in DNA: TGTGCCACCGGGACAGGGGGCGAGAGTAGCGGCTACACCTTC. This chain links TRBV19 with TRBJ1-2, with 12 bases lining up with TRBD1. V trimming: 10 bases; J trimming: 8 bases; junction bases outside the gene matches: 11. This CDR3 comprises 14 residues. CDR1 and CDR2 (germline): LNHDA, SQIVND (reference sequence).

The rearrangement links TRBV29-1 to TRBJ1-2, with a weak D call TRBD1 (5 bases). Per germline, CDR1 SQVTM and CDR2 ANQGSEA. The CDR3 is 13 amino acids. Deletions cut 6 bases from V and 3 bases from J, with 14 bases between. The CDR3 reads CSVATGVDYGYTF. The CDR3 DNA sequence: TGCAGCGTAGCCACGGGGGTGGACTATGGCTACACCTTC.

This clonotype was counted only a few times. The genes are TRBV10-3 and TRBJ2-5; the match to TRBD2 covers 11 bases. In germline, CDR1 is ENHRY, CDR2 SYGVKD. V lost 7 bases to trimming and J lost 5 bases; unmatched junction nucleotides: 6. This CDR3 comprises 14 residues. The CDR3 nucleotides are TGTGCCATCAAACTAGCGGGAGAAGTGGAGACCCAGTACTTC. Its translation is CAIKLAGEVETQYF.

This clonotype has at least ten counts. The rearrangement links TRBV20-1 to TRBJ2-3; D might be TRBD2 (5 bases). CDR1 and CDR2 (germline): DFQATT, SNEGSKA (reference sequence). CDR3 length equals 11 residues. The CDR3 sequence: CRGGSTDTQYF. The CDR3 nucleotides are TGCAGAGGCGGGAGCACAGATACGCAGTATTTT.

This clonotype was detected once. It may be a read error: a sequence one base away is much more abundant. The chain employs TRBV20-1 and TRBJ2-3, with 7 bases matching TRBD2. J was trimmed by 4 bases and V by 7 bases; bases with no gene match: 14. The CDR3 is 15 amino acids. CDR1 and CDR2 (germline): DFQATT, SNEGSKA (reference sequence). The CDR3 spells CSDRKAGYGADTQYF. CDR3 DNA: TGCAGTGATAGGAAAGCGGGGTACGGTGCAGATACGCAGTATTTT.

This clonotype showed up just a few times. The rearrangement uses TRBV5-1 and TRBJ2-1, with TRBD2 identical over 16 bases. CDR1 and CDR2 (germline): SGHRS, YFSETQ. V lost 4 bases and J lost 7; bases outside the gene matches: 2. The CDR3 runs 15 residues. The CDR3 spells CASSTGLAGGNEQFF. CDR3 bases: TGCGCCAGCAGCACGGGACTAGCGGGAGGGAATGAGCAGTTCTTC. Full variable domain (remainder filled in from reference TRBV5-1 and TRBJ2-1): KAGVTQTPRYLIKTRGQQVTLSCSPISGHRSVSWYQQTPGQGLQFLFEYFSETQRNKGNFPGRFSGRQFSNSRSEMNVSTLELGDSALYLCASSTGLAGGNEQFFGPGTRLTVL.

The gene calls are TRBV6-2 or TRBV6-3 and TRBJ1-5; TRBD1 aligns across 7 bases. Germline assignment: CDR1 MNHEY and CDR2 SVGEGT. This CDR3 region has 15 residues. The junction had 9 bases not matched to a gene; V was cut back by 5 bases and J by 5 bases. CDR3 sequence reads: CASSTDREAYQPQHF. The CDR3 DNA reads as TGTGCCAGCAGTACAGACAGGGAGGCCTATCAGCCCCAGCATTTT.

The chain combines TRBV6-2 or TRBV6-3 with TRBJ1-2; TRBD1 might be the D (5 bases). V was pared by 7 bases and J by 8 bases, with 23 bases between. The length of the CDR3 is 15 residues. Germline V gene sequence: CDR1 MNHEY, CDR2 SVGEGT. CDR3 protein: CASNFPGPPHSGYTF. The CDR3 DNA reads TGTGCCAGCAACTTCCCGGGGCCACCCCACTCCGGCTACACCTTC.

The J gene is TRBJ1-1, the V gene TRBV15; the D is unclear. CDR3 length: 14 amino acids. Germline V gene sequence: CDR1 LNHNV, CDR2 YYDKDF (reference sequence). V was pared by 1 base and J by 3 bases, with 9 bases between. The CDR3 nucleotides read TGTGCCACCAGCAGAGCCCTTCCGGACACTGAAGCTTTCTTT. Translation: CATSRALPDTEAFF.

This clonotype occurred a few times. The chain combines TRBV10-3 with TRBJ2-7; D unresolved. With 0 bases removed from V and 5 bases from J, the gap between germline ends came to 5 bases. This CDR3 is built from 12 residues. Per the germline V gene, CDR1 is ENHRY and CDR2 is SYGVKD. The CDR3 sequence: CAISESQDEQYF. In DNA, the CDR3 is TGTGCCATCAGTGAGTCTCAGGACGAGCAGTACTTC.

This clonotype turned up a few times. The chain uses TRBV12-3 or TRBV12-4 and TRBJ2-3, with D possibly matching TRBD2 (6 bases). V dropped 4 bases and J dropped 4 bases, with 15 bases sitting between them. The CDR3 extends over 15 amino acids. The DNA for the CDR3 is TGTGCCAGCAGTTCTGAAGGTGGAGGGGCAGATACGCAGTATTTT. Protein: CASSSEGGGADTQYF.

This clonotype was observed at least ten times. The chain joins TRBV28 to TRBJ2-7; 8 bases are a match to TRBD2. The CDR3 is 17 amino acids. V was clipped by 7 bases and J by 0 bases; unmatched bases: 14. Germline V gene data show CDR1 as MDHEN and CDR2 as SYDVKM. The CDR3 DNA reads TGTGCCAGCACACCCCGAACGGGGGGGGATTTCTCCTACGAGCAGTACTTC. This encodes CASTPRTGGDFSYEQYF.

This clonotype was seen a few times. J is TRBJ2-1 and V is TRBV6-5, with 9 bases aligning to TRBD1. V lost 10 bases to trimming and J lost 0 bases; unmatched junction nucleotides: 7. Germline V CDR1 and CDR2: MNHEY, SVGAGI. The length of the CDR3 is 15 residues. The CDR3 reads CATQRQGVSYNEQFF. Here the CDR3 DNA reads TGTGCCACACAGAGACAGGGGGTCTCCTACAATGAGCAGTTCTTC.